This is a list of T cell receptor beta chains from one sample in a study of T-cell reconstitution after alpha-beta-depleted transplantation in children. TCRdb re-derived calls from the PCR reads in MiXCR, one entry per CDR3 protein. The data hold about 610,000 distinct CDR3 sequences, with about 10% observed a single time. The source was PBMCs from the stem cell graft donor, collected from the stem cell graft. The source is a human donor who donated a stem cell graft to a child with acute myeloid leukemia. Both conserved end residues are part of each CDR3. Fields, in order: V gene, D gene, clone size, J gene, CDR3 protein, CDR3 DNA. A D gene is named only where the DNA matches it firmly. Clone size is shown for a subset of rows, as once, few, many or a class of expanded clone.

TRBV7-9	TRBD1	many	TRBJ1-2	CASSPISGQGPYGYTF	TGTGCCAGCAGTCCGATTTCGGGACAGGGTCCCTATGGCTACACCTTC
TRBV18	NA	once	TRBJ2-7	CASSPQMYEQYF	TGTGCCAGCTCACCACAAATGTACGAGCAGTACTTC
TRBV6-6	NA	many	TRBJ2-5	CASIPPGEETQYF	TGTGCCAGCATCCCTCCGGGGGAAGAGACCCAGTACTTC
TRBV29-1	NA	many	TRBJ1-4	CSVEGAGVDEKLFF	TGCAGCGTTGAAGGAGCAGGGGTAGATGAAAAACTGTTTTTT
TRBV3-1	TRBD2	once	TRBJ2-3	CASSHLLAGGAGGDTQYF	TGTGCCAGCAGCCATTTGCTAGCGGGAGGAGCCGGCGGAGATACGCAGTATTTT
TRBV11-1	TRBD1	NA	TRBJ2-1	CASSLAVPGTGSVVNEQFF	TGTGCCAGCAGCTTAGCGGTTCCGGGGACAGGGTCAGTGGTCAATGAGCAGTTCTTC
TRBV6-2/TRBV6-3	NA	many	TRBJ2-2	CASSTNTGELFF	TGTGCCAGCAGTACGAACACCGGGGAGCTGTTTTTT
TRBV20-1	NA	few	TRBJ2-1	CSAPSQVQRNEQFF	TGCAGTGCTCCGTCCCAGGTCCAGCGCAATGAGCAGTTCTTC
TRBV12-3/TRBV12-4	TRBD1	few	TRBJ2-2	CASSDDRAGAGELFF	TGTGCCAGCAGTGATGACAGGGCCGGTGCCGGGGAGCTGTTTTTT
TRBV20-1	TRBD1	NA	TRBJ2-7	CSAETGKSYEQYF	TGCAGTGCTGAGACAGGGAAATCCTACGAGCAGTACTTC
TRBV19	TRBD1	NA	TRBJ2-4	CASTGTEKNIQYF	TGTGCCAGTACCGGGACAGAAAAAAACATTCAGTACTTC
TRBV7-2	NA	many	TRBJ2-3	CASSPGQGRVTDTQYF	TGTGCCAGCAGCCCTGGCCAGGGACGCGTCACAGATACGCAGTATTTT
TRBV2	TRBD1	many	TRBJ2-4	CASSPDRATNIQYF	TGTGCCAGCAGTCCGGACAGGGCGACAAACATTCAGTACTTC
TRBV7-2	TRBD1	NA	TRBJ2-7	CASRPDRGEQYF	TGTGCCAGCAGACCTGACAGGGGAGAGCAGTACTTC
TRBV12-3/TRBV12-4	TRBD2	NA	TRBJ2-1	CASNLRGGSGKSSYNEQFF	TGTGCCAGCAACCTCCGGGGCGGTAGCGGGAAAAGCTCCTACAATGAGCAGTTCTTC
TRBV20-1	NA	NA	TRBJ1-1	CSARIAEAFF	TGCAGTGCTAGAATCGCAGAAGCTTTCTTT
TRBV9	TRBD2	few	TRBJ2-1	CASSVVPSGRVYNEQFF	TGTGCCAGCAGCGTAGTGCCCAGCGGGAGGGTTTACAATGAGCAGTTCTTC
TRBV5-1	NA	many	TRBJ2-2	CASSRANTGELFF	TGCGCCAGCAGTCGGGCGAACACCGGGGAGCTGTTTTTT
TRBV30	NA	few	TRBJ1-1	CAWSIDEDTEAFF	TGTGCCTGGAGTATTGATGAGGACACTGAAGCTTTCTTT
TRBV12-3/TRBV12-4	TRBD2	many	TRBJ2-7	CASSPTGTTVEQYF	TGTGCCAGCAGTCCCACCGGGACTACCGTCGAGCAGTACTTC
TRBV19	TRBD2	NA	TRBJ2-1	CASTPGLAWNEQFF	TGTGCCAGCACCCCGGGACTAGCCTGGAATGAGCAGTTCTTC
TRBV7-2	TRBD2	NA	TRBJ2-5	CASSLTSGPGETQYF	TGTGCCAGCAGCTTGACTAGCGGCCCAGGGGAGACCCAGTACTTC
TRBV5-1	NA	few	TRBJ2-4	CASSLSAGPPNIQYF	TGCGCCAGCAGCTTGTCGGCAGGGCCCCCCAACATTCAGTACTTC
TRBV14	NA	few	TRBJ2-7	CASSFVPGYEQYF	TGTGCCAGCAGCTTCGTCCCGGGCTACGAGCAGTACTTC
TRBV19	TRBD1	few	TRBJ2-7	CASSTSSGQGYEQYF	TGTGCCAGTAGTACCTCGTCGGGACAGGGTTACGAGCAGTACTTC
TRBV20-1	TRBD2	few	TRBJ2-7	CSATRLAGYEQYF	TGCAGTGCTACCCGACTAGCTGGCTACGAGCAGTACTTC
TRBV20-1	TRBD2	few	TRBJ2-7	CSARDRIAGTYEQYF	TGCAGTGCTAGAGACCGAATAGCGGGAACCTACGAGCAGTACTTC
TRBV2	NA	NA	TRBJ2-6	CAPGGTSGANVLTF	TGTGCCCCTGGGGGAACTTCTGGGGCCAACGTCCTGACTTTC
TRBV4-2	TRBD2	few	TRBJ2-7	CASSQEVSLAGGPSSYEQYF	TGTGCCAGCAGCCAGGAAGTGTCGCTAGCGGGAGGGCCTAGCTCCTACGAGCAGTACTTC
TRBV15	NA	many	TRBJ2-7	CATSREVADYEQYF	TGTGCCACCAGCAGAGAGGTGGCAGACTACGAGCAGTACTTC
TRBV20-1	TRBD2	NA	TRBJ2-7	CSVPSGRRHEQYF	TGCAGCGTTCCTAGCGGAAGGCGGCACGAGCAGTACTTC
TRBV25-1	NA	NA	TRBJ2-7	CASSRGAYKQYF	TGTGCCAGCAGCCGGGGTGCCTACAAGCAGTACTTC
TRBV4-2	TRBD2	NA	TRBJ2-1	CASSHPGLAEDNEQFF	TGTGCCAGCAGCCATCCCGGACTAGCGGAGGACAATGAGCAGTTCTTC